The source of this T cell receptor beta chain is a study of cytomegalovirus exposure and HLA in healthy donors. The PCR had 60 Vbeta and 13 Jbeta primers. Clones were sequenced by immunoSEQ multiplex PCR, and TCRdb holds only the in-frame ones, with some missing. Among about 79,000 clones, more than 65% were seen once, and the ten largest hold 8.2%. Trimming pared 2 bases from V and 0 bases from J, leaving 11 bases between. The CDR3 runs 16 residues. From germline, CDR1 is MNHNY and CDR2 SVGAGI (reference sequence). The chain uses TRBV6-6 and TRBJ1-5, with D perhaps matching TRBD1 (6 bases). This clonotype was obtained from a man aged 55 to 70 in good health and CMV-seronegative. Source material: PBMCs. The CDR3 loop is CASSYNRDYSNQPQHF. CDR3 in DNA: TGTGCCAGCAGTTACAACAGGGACTATAGCAATCAGCCCCAGCATTTT.